This TCR beta chain was sequenced in a study of tumor-infiltrating lymphocytes in primary liver carcinoma. Study results and caveats: Tumors carried a top-250-clone fraction significantly exceeding that of blood (p = 0.039).

This clonotype was counted many times. The antigen is not known. Constant-region priming of approximately 500 ng total RNA yielded TCR beta cDNA. Amplification in three nested multiplex PCR rounds with slightly modified ARM-PCR gave rise to TCR beta libraries. The first two PCR rounds used TRBV1-TRBV30 primers with a Cbeta primer, 10 cycles each. One entry per CDR3 protein results from TCRdb running MiXCR on the multiplex PCR reads. The repertoire holds some 120,000 distinct CDR3 sequences, with 50% to 65% as singletons. The tissue used was unsorted bulk material of about 19-34 mg. RNA and DNA were co-extracted from it with the AllPrep DNA/RNA mini kit. This CDR3 has 12 residues. The V end was cut by 5 bases, the J end by 5 bases, with 7 bases between.

The gene calls are TRBV12-3 or TRBV12-4 and TRBJ1-5; TRBD1 might be the D (5 bases). The sample comprised liver tumor tissue from sampling region 1. The subset denotes: tumor region T1, superior pole. This clonotype originated in a woman aged 60-70 years with primary liver carcinoma and hepatitis B virus infection. The CDR3 coding sequence is TGTGCCAGCAGTCAGGGTTATCAGCCCCAGCATTTT. This gives the protein CASSQGYQPQHF.